One and the same sample provided the 22 T cell receptor beta chains below, sequenced in a study of cytomegalovirus exposure and HLA in healthy donors. PCR used 60 Vbeta primers and 13 Jbeta primers. The table came from immunoSEQ multiplex PCR; TCRdb's copy has only in-frame clones and leaves some out. This table holds under 200,000 clones, 75% to 90% found once. What was sequenced was PBMCs. These TCRs come from a male donor in good health and CMV-seronegative.

With regard to this clone: Other nucleotide sequences from this sample produce the same CDR3. The chain employs TRBV14 and TRBJ1-5, with D unclear. Germline V CDR1 and CDR2: SGHDN, FVKESK. Trimming shortened V by 4 bases and J by 7 bases, and 8 bases separated the two germline ends. CDR3 length: 12 residues. The DNA for the CDR3 is TGTGCCAGCAGCCTGGGAGACCAGCCCCAGCATTTT. Translation gives CASSLGDQPQHF.

The J gene is TRBJ1-6, the V gene TRBV6-1; D might be TRBD1 (5 bases). Trimming took 2 bases from V and 14 from J, leaving 16 bases between them. The CDR3 covers 14 residues. The germline V gene has CDR1 MNHNS and CDR2 SASEGT. Here the CDR3 DNA reads TGTGCCAGCAGTGAAAGGCGGCAGCGGGGGTCCCTCCACTTT. This translates into CASSERRQRGSLHF.

The genes are TRBV5-1 and TRBJ2-2, with D uncertain. Germline assignment: CDR1 SGHRS and CDR2 YFSETQ. The CDR3 sequence is 16 residues long. The V end lost 1 base, the J end lost 4 bases, and 14 bases lay between the germline ends. CDR3 sequence (DNA): TGCGCCAGCAGCTTGTTCGCACAGAGTGTCACCGGGGAGCTGTTTTTT. Amino acids: CASSLFAQSVTGELFF.

The chain joins TRBV29-1 to TRBJ2-3; D gene uncertain. V lost 3 bases and J lost 4, with 11 bases in between. CDR3 length equals 13 residues. Looked up from germline, CDR1 is SQVTM and CDR2 is ANQGSEA. CDR3 sequence reads: CSVEETGADTQYF. CDR3 nucleotides: TGCAGCGTTGAGGAGACTGGAGCAGATACGCAGTATTTT.

The V call is TRBV2, the J call TRBJ1-1; D may be TRBD1 (6 bases). Trimming took 6 bases from V and 0 from J, leaving 14 bases between them. The CDR3 covers 15 residues. The V gene's germline CDR1 is SNHLY and CDR2 FYNNEI. The CDR3, as DNA: TGTGCCAGCAGAAAGGGACAAGGATTGAACACTGAAGCTTTCTTT. Protein product: CASRKGQGLNTEAFF.

The gene calls are TRBV6-5 and TRBJ2-7, with 7 bases aligning to TRBD1. The ends lost 7 bases at V and 0 bases at J; junction bases unmatched: 3. Germline values: CDR1 MNHEY, CDR2 SVGAGI. The CDR3 runs 13 residues. The DNA of the CDR3 is TGTGCCAGCACCCAGGGGGACTCCTACGAGCAGTACTTC. It yields the protein CASTQGDSYEQYF.

The genes are TRBV6-5 and TRBJ1-5; D remains unclear. Germline V gives CDR1 MNHEY, CDR2 SVGAGI. CDR3 length equals 11 residues. V shed 8 bases and J shed 6 bases, with 8 bases lying between them. Here the CDR3 reads CASGEAQPQHF. The DNA for the CDR3 is TGTGCCAGCGGTGAGGCTCAGCCCCAGCATTTT.

The chain links TRBV18 to TRBJ1-1; D may be TRBD1 (6 bases). The CDR3 is 16 residues long. Germline CDR1 reads KGHSH; CDR2 reads LQKENI. Trimming shortened V by 4 bases and J by 2 bases, and 17 bases separated the two germline ends. DNA of the CDR3: TGTGCCAGCTCACTTATAAACACGGGGGGCAACACTGAAGCTTTCTTT. It is translated as CASSLINTGGNTEAFF.

The rearrangement links TRBV7-2 to TRBJ2-1, with a tentative D call TRBD2 (6 bases). V was clipped by 1 base and J by 7 bases, with 11 bases between them. The germline V gene has CDR1 SGHTA and CDR2 FQGNSA. The CDR3 runs to 14 residues. CDR3 protein: CASSLGGGMNEQFF. The CDR3 coding sequence is TGTGCCAGCAGCTTAGGGGGCGGGATGAATGAGCAGTTCTTC.

V and J are TRBV6-5 and TRBJ1-2, with a weak D call TRBD1 (6 bases). CDR1 and CDR2 from the germline V gene are MNHEY and SVGAGI. With 4 bases removed from V and 5 bases from J, the gap between germline ends came to 11 bases. This CDR3 is 13 amino acids long. CDR3 in amino acids: CASSSTGHYGYTF. CDR3 nucleotides: TGTGCCAGCAGTTCGACAGGACATTATGGCTACACCTTC.

The chain combines TRBV6-5 with TRBJ1-4; 11 nucleotides match TRBD1. The CDR3 is 14 amino acids. Germline CDR1 reads MNHEY; CDR2 reads SVGAGI. Losses at the gene ends were 4 bases for V and 7 bases for J; bases not matched to a gene: 2. The CDR3: CASSWGTGGEKLFF. CDR3 DNA sequence: TGTGCCAGCAGTTGGGGGACAGGGGGTGAAAAACTGTTTTTT.

V and J are TRBV5-8 and TRBJ1-1; D uncertain. Trimming shortened V by 1 base and J by 4 bases, and 14 bases separated the two germline ends. The CDR3 loop spans 15 amino acids. Germline V gene sequence: CDR1 SGHTS, CDR2 YDEGEE. CDR3 DNA: TGTGCCAGCAGCTTGTACCGGGGTGGTGGCACTGAAGCTTTCTTT. As protein: CASSLYRGGGTEAFF.

The sample holds one count of this clone. The V and J genes are TRBV7-9 and TRBJ1-1; the D is unclear. This CDR3 contains 17 residues. The V gene's germline CDR1 is SEHNR and CDR2 FQNEAQ (reference sequence). V lost 2 bases, J lost 4 bases, and 20 bases lay in between. CDR3 sequence: CASSLHVNIGLSTEAFF. The DNA for the CDR3 is TGTGCCAGCAGCTTACATGTCAATATCGGTTTGAGCACTGAAGCTTTCTTT.

The CDR3 here is CASSGGGFHEQYF. The DNA for the CDR3 is TGTGCCAGCAGCGGGGGGGGCTTCCACGAGCAGTACTTC. This rearrangement joins TRBV9 to TRBJ2-7; D is possibly TRBD2 (7 bases). The V gene lost 3 bases and the J gene lost 5 bases, with 12 bases spanning the gap. The CDR3 runs to 13 residues. CDR1 SGDLS and CDR2 YYNGEE come from the germline V gene.

V gene TRBV9 combines with J gene TRBJ2-3; TRBD2 is a possible D gene (6 bases). V was pared by 4 bases and J by 2 bases, with 14 bases between. The CDR3 runs to 15 residues. Germline V lookup: CDR1 SGDLS, CDR2 YYNGEE. In DNA form, the CDR3 reads TGTGCCAGCAGCCTATTCGGGGGTTTCACAGATACGCAGTATTTT. It translates to CASSLFGGFTDTQYF.

The chain is built from TRBV7-7 and TRBJ2-5; 9 bases are a match to TRBD1. This CDR3 region has 14 residues. From germline, CDR1 is SSHAT and CDR2 FNYEAQ (reference sequence). V gave up 4 bases and J gave up 5 bases; unmatched junction bases: 5. The CDR3 loop reads CASSSTGGIETQYF. The CDR3 DNA sequence: TGTGCCAGCAGCTCCACAGGGGGCATCGAGACCCAGTACTTC.

Worth noting for this clone: One junction end disagrees with the germline gene, perhaps due to a read error. The chain recombines TRBV4-1 with TRBJ1-1; D unresolved. Germline V gene sequence: CDR1 MGHRA, CDR2 YSYEKL. The CDR3 is made up of 14 amino acids. CDR3 DNA sequence: TGCGCCAGCGCACCTCAACTAAAGAACACTGGAGCTTTCTTT. This codes for CASAPQLKNTGAFF.

The chain links TRBV29-1 to TRBJ2-4; no definite D call. The CDR3 extends over 12 amino acids. Trimming took 4 bases from V and 9 from J, leaving 13 bases between them. Germline assignment: CDR1 SQVTM and CDR2 ANQGSEA. This CDR3 is CSVGSETGIQYF. The DNA of the CDR3 is TGCAGCGTTGGGTCCGAGACGGGCATTCAGTACTTC. Combining the CDR3 with reference TRBV29-1 and TRBJ2-4 gives the whole variable domain SAVISQKPSRDICQRGTSLTIQCQVDSQVTMMFWYRQQPGQSLTLIATANQGSEATYESGFVIDKFPISRPNLTFSTLTVSNMSPEDSSIYLCSVGSETGIQYFGAGTRLSVL.

The count of this clone is one. The chain is built from TRBV5-1 and TRBJ1-1; 9 nucleotides match TRBD1. V lost 4 bases, J lost 1 base, and 5 bases stayed unmatched. The CDR3 has 15 amino acids. Germline lookup yields CDR1 SGHRS and CDR2 YFSETQ. The CDR3 reads CASSGGQGTNTEAFF. CDR3 DNA: TGCGCCAGCAGCGGGGGACAGGGAACGAACACTGAAGCTTTCTTT.

This clone was counted between two and nine times. This rearrangement joins TRBV4-3 to TRBJ1-2; D is ambiguous. The germline gives CDR1 LGHNA, CDR2 YSLEER. The CDR3 totals 18 residues. Trimming took 6 bases from V and 1 from J, leaving 24 bases between them. In DNA, the CDR3 is TGCGCCAGCAGGGGAGCGGGCAGCGCACAAACCCTTAACTATGGCTACACCTTC. This translates into CASRGAGSAQTLNYGYTF.

The chain carries TRBV6-1 and TRBJ2-3; no clear D. CDR3 size: 13 residues. CDR1 and CDR2 from the germline V gene are MNHNS and SASEGT. V was cut by 5 bases and J by 1 base, with 7 bases left in between. This CDR3 is CASSISGTDTQYF. The CDR3 DNA follows: TGTGCCAGCAGTATCTCTGGCACAGATACGCAGTATTTT.

This clone appeared a few times. The rearrangement uses TRBV5-6 and TRBJ2-5; perhaps TRBD1 as D (5 bases). The V and J ends lost 0 bases and 4 bases respectively, with 10 bases between them. This CDR3 spans 14 amino acids. Germline CDR1 SGHDT, CDR2 YYEEEE. The CDR3 region is CASSLAGRRETQYF. The CDR3 nucleotides are TGTGCCAGCAGCTTGGCAGGGCGCCGAGAGACCCAGTACTTC.